This T cell receptor beta chain was identified during a study of blood T cell repertoires in COVID-19 (TCRdb year 2020). At the level of the whole study: Samples covering the acute and convalescent phases of COVID-19 were provided by collaborators in the United States, Italy and Spain. The material from the prospective study consisted of cDNA or gDNA derived from T cells, B-cell-depleted T cells, or PBMCs. Subjects who had been exposed to COVID-19, were actively infected with it, or had recovered from it provided the deeply sampled blood TCRbeta repertoires that made up the dataset. The repertoires were made available in a free public database intended to serve as a resource for research on the immune response to SARS-CoV-2. The samples were drawn from the first 160 participants of the ongoing ImmuneRACE study and from some 1,300 subjects provided by 6 global collaborators. The sample metadata nearly always contained a de-identified subject ID, COVID-19 status, age in years and sex. Where available, HLA class I and class II types were obtained from metadata supplied by the sample provider rather than from assay-based typing.

TCRbeta CDR3 regions were amplified from genomic DNA by means of the immunoSEQ Assay, a bias-controlled multiplex PCR. In the authors' own workflow: The number of nucleated cells in each sample was estimated from the amplification of reference gene primers within the assay. To quantify the absolute abundance of each unique TCRbeta CDR3 rearrangement, sequence reads were collapsed and filtered. For each sample, productive Simpson clonality was calculated by taking the square root of Simpson's diversity index across productive rearrangements. Entries here come from immuneACCESS through TCRdb and include only in-frame sequences with V and J called. Some clones fail to appear in such tables; in the studies checked, an unresolved V gene covers under half of the shortfall, and the cause of the remainder is unknown. The D gene and trimming were derived from the DNA, and the V and J assignments and clone size from that table. For this sample there are fewer than 200,000 clones; 70% to 85% appear just once. Of the sample, roughly 17% is held by the ten largest clones.

Enrolling through a virtual design, the prospective study's participants ranged in age from roughly 18 to 89 years and lived across roughly 23 United States geographic areas. To assign participants to cohorts, the prospective study relied on clinical history that participants themselves reported in a screening survey and a study questionnaire. Recovered participants in ImmuneRACE Cohort 3 were defined as having two consecutive negative NP/OP PCR tests, clearance from a healthcare professional, or resolution of symptoms. In the prospective study, mobile phlebotomists collected whole blood, serum and a nasopharyngeal or oropharyngeal swab from each participant. Additional blood draws and questionnaires over an approximately 2-month period could optionally be provided by prospective study participants. Prospective study blood samples were shipped either frozen or at room temperature before DNA extraction.

Of note for this clone: Its antigen remains undetermined. Base qualities were left out, and no much larger clone turns up one base away.

V and J lose 6 bases and 3 bases, and a span of 15 bases separates them. The CDR3 contains 15 residues, cysteine and phenylalanine counted. Only CDR3 DNA remains: 45 bases, in frame from the first base. CDR1 and CDR2, per the germline V gene, are LGHNA and YSLEER. The research as a whole found: The amount of clinical and demographic metadata varied by source and participant and was provided uncurated.

The chain is encoded by TRBV4-3 joined to TRBJ2-4, with TRBD2 as a weak D call on 6 bases. The material sequenced was PBMCs or T cells enriched from blood (not recorded which). This TCR derives from a woman in her forties or fifties who had recovered from COVID-19. The DNA sequence is TGCGCCAGCAGTCGGACTACCAGCGGCAAAAACATTCAGTACTTC. This codes for CASSRTTSGKNIQYF.